This T cell receptor beta chain was retrieved from a study of T-cell reconstitution after alpha-beta-depleted transplantation in children. The library targeted TCRbeta and was prepared with unique molecular identifiers. TCRdb re-called the PCR reads with MiXCR, one entry per CDR3 protein. The profile shows more than 450,000 distinct CDR3 sequences, 18% of them singletons. This clonotype turned up a few times. CDR3 length: 16 amino acids. CDR1 and CDR2 (germline): MNHEY, SVGAGI. The V and J ends lost 2 bases and 5 bases respectively, with 18 bases between them. Source: PBMCs from the stem cell graft donor, taken from the stem cell graft. The clonotype was recovered from a human donor who donated a stem cell graft to a child with acute lymphoblastic leukemia. The gene calls are TRBV6-5 and TRBJ1-2, with D tentatively TRBD1 (6 bases). CDR3 residues: CASSYQRTEASYGYTF. The CDR3 coding sequence is TGTGCCAGCAGTTACCAGCGGACAGAGGCGAGTTATGGCTACACCTTC.